This TCR beta chain was identified in a study of naive and memory T cell subsets. The sample holds many counts of this clonotype. An equimolar mix of two oligonucleotides served as the beta constant-region primer for TRBC1 and TRBC2. Four rounds of PCR amplified the ligated cDNA using nested alpha and beta constant-region primers plus SP2. Ligation attached a single-stranded oligonucleotide with a 12-nucleotide UMI and the SP2 primer to the cDNA 3' end. TCRdb re-analysed the UMI-ligation and nested PCR reads in MiXCR, keeping a single row per CDR3 protein. Found here are some 83,000 distinct CDR3 sequences, 9% of them singletons; the top ten hold 1.2%. The junction had 6 bases not matched to a gene; V was cut back by 4 bases and J by 2 bases. Germline V gene lookup returns CDR1 PRHDT and CDR2 FYEKMQ (reference sequence). The CDR3 contains 16 residues.

V and J are TRBV13 and TRBJ2-5, with 11 nucleotides matching TRBD2. This TCR was recovered from a human donor in good health. The sample taken for sequencing was naive CD8+ T cells from blood. CDR3 in amino acids: CASSSAGLAEQETQYF. The CDR3 bases are TGTGCCAGCAGCTCGGCGGGACTAGCGGAACAAGAGACCCAGTACTTC.